This TCR beta chain was recorded in a study of beta chain features in type 1 diabetes. Every isolated RNA sample was fully reverse transcribed, so sequencing captured expressed TCRB transcripts. Measured with immunoSEQ multiplex PCR; TCRdb has only the in-frame clones, and not every one. The table shows 640,000 or so clones, with around an eighth occurring only once. The V gene end was trimmed by 8 bases and the J gene end by 5 bases; junction bases not matched to a gene: 13. The CDR3 has 15 amino acids. Germline lookup yields CDR1 PRHDT and CDR2 FYEKMQ (reference sequence). Averaging about 116 mL, one heparinised blood draw came from each individual donor. Based on CD45RO/CCR7/CD25/CD127/CD95/CD27, CD4+ regulatory, stem cell-like memory, naive and central memory cells were sorted. Study-wide findings and caveats: For Type 1 diabetes patients, all four CD4+ subsets carried TCRB CDR3s that were moderately but significantly shorter.

The table lists this clone with a few counts. Its cognate antigen is unknown. The chain couples TRBV13 to TRBJ2-3, with TRBD1 matching 7 bases. This clonotype originated in a man between 18 and 35 years old with type 1 diabetes. What was sequenced was naive CD4+ T cells from blood. CDR3 bases: TGTGCCAGCGCCGACAAACAGGGGAAGGGAGATACGCAGTATTTT. The encoded protein is CASADKQGKGDTQYF.